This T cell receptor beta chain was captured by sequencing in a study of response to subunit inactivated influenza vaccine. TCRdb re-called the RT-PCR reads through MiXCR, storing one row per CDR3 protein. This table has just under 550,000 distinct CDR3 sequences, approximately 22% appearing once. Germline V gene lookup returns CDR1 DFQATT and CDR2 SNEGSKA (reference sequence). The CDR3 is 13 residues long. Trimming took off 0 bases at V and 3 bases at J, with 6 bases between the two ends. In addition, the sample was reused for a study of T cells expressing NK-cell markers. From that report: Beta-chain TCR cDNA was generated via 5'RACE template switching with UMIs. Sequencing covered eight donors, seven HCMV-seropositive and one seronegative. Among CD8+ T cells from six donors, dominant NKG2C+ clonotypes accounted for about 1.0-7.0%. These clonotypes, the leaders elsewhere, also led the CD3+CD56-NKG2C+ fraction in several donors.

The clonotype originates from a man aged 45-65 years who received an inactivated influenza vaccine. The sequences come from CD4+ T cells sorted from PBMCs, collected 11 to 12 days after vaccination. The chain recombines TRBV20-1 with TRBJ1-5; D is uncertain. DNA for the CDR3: TGCAGTGCTAGAGATCAGATCAATCAGCCCCAGCATTTT. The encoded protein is CSARDQINQPQHF.